The entry below gives a single T cell receptor beta chain sequence along with its context. This clone was observed once. This receptor's antigen is unknown. No base quality information exists; no much larger clone differs at one position. This specimen comes from a study of blood T cell repertoires in COVID-19 (TCRdb year 2020). Some background on the complete study: Samples covering the acute and convalescent phases of COVID-19 were provided by collaborators in the United States, Italy and Spain. Samples were obtained from the ongoing ImmuneRACE study (first 160 participants) and from 1,000 to 1,500 subjects provided by 6 global collaborators. Nearly every sample came with metadata listing a de-identified subject ID, COVID-19 status, age in years and sex. Deeply sampled blood TCRbeta repertoires from subjects exposed to, actively infected with, or recovered from COVID-19 were included in the dataset. The prospective study material was composed of cDNA or gDNA derived from T cells, B-cell-depleted T cells, or PBMCs. Where available, HLA class I and class II types were taken from metadata supplied by the sample provider and were not determined by assay-based typing. The repertoires were released in a freely available public database intended as a resource for research on the immune response to SARS-CoV-2.

The immunoSEQ Assay, a bias-controlled multiplex PCR, was used to amplify TCRbeta CDR3 regions from genomic DNA. The authors' pipeline ran thus. Within the assay, amplification of reference gene primers was used to estimate how many nucleated cells each sample contained. Sequence reads were collapsed and filtered to measure the absolute abundance of every unique TCRbeta CDR3 rearrangement. Productive Simpson clonality was computed per sample as the square root of Simpson's diversity index over productive rearrangements. TCRdb took over this immuneACCESS table, retaining in-frame rearrangements with V and J assigned. Such tables are incomplete; in checked studies, under half of the missing clones stem from an unresolved V gene, and the remainder is unexplained. The DNA was the basis for D and trimming; V, J and clone size are from that table. For this sample there are 200,000 to 250,000 clones; approximately 85% appear just once. The top ten constitute roughly 2.2% of the sample.

V lost 0 bases and J lost 8 bases, and the count of bases not matched to a germline gene is 23. Counted from cysteine to phenylalanine, this CDR3 has 20 amino acids. CDR3 DNA is the only sequence kept; it has 60 bases, read in frame from the first base. CDR1 SGHRS and CDR2 YFSETQ are derived from the germline V gene. General conclusions and limits of the study: The quantity of clinical and demographic metadata differed by source and by participant and was supplied without curation.

In Seattle, one collaborating source enrolled patients while the infection was active and tracked those patients longitudinally over the course of disease. The collaborating institutions used their own protocols to collect whole blood in K2EDTA tubes. For TCRbeta analysis, collaborators shipped samples as frozen whole blood, isolated PBMCs, or DNA extracted from either of those sample types. The rearrangement joined TRBV5-1 to TRBJ2-1; the junction holds 7 bases that match TRBD2. The sequence came from a woman in her 70s with COVID-19, enrolled during active disease. Sample: peripheral blood. The bases are TGCGCCAGCAGCTTGGACGGCAGACGAAACTTGGCGGGAGAGTCCTATGAGCAGTTCTTC. Its coded protein is CASSLDGRRNLAGESYEQFF.